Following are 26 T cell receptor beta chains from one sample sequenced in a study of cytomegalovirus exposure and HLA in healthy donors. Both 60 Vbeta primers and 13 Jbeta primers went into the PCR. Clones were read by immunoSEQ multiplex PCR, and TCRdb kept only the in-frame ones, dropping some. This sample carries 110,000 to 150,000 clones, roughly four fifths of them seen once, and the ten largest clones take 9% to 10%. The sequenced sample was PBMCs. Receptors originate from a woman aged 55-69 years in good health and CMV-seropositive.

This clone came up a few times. The CDR3 protein is CAISESGQVNTEAFF. The CDR3 DNA reads TGTGCCATCAGTGAGTCCGGACAGGTGAACACTGAAGCTTTCTTT. V is TRBV10-3 and J is TRBJ1-1; 7 positions agree with TRBD1. In germline, CDR1 is ENHRY, CDR2 SYGVKD. This CDR3 is built from 15 residues. V lost 0 bases and J lost 0; bases outside the gene matches: 1.

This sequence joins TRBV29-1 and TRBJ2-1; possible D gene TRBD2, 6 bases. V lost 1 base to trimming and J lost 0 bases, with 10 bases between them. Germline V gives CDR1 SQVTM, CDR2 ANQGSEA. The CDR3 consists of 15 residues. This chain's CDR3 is CSVEAGGTSYNEQFF. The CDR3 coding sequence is TGCAGCGTTGAAGCGGGCGGGACCTCCTACAATGAGCAGTTCTTC.

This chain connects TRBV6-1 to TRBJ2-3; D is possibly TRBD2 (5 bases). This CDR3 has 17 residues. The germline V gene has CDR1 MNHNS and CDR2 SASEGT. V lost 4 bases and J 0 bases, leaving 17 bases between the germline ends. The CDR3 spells CASSGSGLSSSTDTQYF. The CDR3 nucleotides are TGTGCCAGCAGTGGCTCGGGGTTAAGCTCTAGCACAGATACGCAGTATTTT.

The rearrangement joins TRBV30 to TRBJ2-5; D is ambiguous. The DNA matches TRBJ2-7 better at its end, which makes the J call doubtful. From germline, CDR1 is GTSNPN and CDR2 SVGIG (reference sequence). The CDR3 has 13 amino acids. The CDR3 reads CARSGGDSYEQYF. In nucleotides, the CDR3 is TGTGCCCGCTCCGGTGGGGACTCCTACGAGCAGTACTTC.

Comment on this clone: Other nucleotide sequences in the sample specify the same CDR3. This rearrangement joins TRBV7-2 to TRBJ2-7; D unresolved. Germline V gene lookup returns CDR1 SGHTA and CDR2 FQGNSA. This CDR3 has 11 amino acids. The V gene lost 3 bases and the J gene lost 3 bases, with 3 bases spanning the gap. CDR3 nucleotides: TGTGCCAGCAGCTTGAGCTACGAGCAGTACTTC. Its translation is CASSLSYEQYF.

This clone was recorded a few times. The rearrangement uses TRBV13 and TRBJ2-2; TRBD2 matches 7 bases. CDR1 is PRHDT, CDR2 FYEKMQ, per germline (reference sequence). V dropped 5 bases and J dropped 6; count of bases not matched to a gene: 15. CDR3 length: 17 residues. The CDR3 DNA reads TGTGCCAGCAGCCCCAAGGGAATCGCGGGAGATGCCGGGGAGCTGTTTTTT. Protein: CASSPKGIAGDAGELFF.

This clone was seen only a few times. As DNA, the CDR3 is TGTGCCAGCAGTGAAGGGACAATGAACACTGAAGCTTTCTTT. Translating gives CASSEGTMNTEAFF. This chain uses TRBV2 with TRBJ1-1; D perhaps matches TRBD1 (5 bases). Per the germline V gene, CDR1 is SNHLY and CDR2 is FYNNEI. V was shortened by 1 base and J by 0 bases, with 6 bases between the two germline ends. The CDR3 has 14 amino acids.

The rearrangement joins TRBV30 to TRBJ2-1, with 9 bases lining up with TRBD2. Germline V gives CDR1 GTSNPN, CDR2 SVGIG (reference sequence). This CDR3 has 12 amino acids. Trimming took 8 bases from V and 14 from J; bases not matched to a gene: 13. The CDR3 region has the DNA TGTGCCGGAGGGGCTAGCGGGGAGTGTAAGTTCTTC. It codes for CAGGASGECKFF.

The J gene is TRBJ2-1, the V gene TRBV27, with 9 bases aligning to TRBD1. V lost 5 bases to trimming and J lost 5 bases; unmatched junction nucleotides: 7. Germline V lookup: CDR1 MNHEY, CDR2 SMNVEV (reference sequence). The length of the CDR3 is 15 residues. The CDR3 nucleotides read TGTGCCAGCAGTCCGGTGACAGGGGGAAACAATGAGCAGTTCTTC. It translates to CASSPVTGGNNEQFF.

The chain's CDR3 is CASSQVVSDTEAFF. In DNA form, the CDR3 reads TGTGCCAGCAGCCAAGTGGTTTCGGACACTGAAGCTTTCTTT. The V gene is TRBV14, the J gene TRBJ1-1, with D hard to call. Between the trimmed V and J ends, which lost 1 base and 3 bases, there was a span of 9 bases. CDR3 size: 14 residues. In germline, CDR1 is SGHDN, CDR2 FVKESK.

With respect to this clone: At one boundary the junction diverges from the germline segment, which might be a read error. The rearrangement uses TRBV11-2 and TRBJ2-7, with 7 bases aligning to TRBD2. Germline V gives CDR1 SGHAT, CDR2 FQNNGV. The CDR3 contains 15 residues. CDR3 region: CASSLDWGGGYEQYF. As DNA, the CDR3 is TGTGCCAGCAGCCTAGATTGGGGGGGTGGCTACGAGCAGTACTTC.

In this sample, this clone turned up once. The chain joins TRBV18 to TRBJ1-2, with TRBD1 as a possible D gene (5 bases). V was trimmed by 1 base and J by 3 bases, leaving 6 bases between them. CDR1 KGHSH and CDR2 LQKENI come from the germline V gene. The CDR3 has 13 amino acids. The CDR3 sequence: CASSPQTDYGYTF. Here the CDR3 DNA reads TGTGCCAGCTCACCACAGACAGACTATGGCTACACCTTC. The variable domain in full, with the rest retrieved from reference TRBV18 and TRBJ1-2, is NAGVMQNPRHLVRRRGQEARLRCSPMKGHSHVYWYRQLPEEGLKFMVYLQKENIIDESGMPKERFSAEFPKEGPSILRIQQVVRGDSAAYFCASSPQTDYGYTFGSGTRLTVV.

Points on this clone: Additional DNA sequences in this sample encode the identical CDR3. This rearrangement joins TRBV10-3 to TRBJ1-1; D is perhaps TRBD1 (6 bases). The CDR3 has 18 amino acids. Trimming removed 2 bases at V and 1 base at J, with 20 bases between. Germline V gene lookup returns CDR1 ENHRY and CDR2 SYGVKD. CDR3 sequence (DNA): TGTGCCATCAGTGAGAACCTGGGGCCAGGGGTTCCGAACACTGAAGCTTTCTTT. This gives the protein CAISENLGPGVPNTEAFF.

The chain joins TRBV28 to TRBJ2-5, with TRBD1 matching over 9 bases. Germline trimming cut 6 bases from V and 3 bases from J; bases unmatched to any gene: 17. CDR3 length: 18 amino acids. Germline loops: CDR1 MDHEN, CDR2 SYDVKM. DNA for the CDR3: TGTGCCAGCAGATTACTCTTAACAGGGGGCGAGAGGGAAGAGACCCAGTACTTC. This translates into CASRLLLTGGEREETQYF.

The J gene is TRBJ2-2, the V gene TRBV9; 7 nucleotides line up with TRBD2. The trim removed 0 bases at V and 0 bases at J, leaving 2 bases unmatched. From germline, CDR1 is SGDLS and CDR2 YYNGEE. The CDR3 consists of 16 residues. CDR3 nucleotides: TGTGCCAGCAGCGTAGACAGCGGGGCGAACACCGGGGAGCTGTTTTTT. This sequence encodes CASSVDSGANTGELFF.

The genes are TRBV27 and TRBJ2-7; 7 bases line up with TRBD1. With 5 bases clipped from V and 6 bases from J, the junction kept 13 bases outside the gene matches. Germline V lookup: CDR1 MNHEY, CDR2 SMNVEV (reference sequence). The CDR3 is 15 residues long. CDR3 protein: CASSATTGSGSEQYF. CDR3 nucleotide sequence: TGTGCCAGCAGTGCCACGACAGGGTCGGGGAGCGAGCAGTACTTC.

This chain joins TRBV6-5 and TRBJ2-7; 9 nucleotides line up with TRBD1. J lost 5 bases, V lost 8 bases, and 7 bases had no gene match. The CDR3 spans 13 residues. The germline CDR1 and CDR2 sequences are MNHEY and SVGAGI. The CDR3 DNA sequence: TGTGCCAGCGGAAGACAGGGGGGGCACGAGCAGTACTTC. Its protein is CASGRQGGHEQYF.

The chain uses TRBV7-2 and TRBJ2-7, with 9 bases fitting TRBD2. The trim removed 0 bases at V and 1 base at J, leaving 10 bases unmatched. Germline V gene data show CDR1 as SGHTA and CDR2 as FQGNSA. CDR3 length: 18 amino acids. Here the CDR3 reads CASSLAPSGKDWSYEQYF. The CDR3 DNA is TGTGCCAGCAGCTTAGCTCCTAGCGGGAAAGATTGGTCCTACGAGCAGTACTTC.

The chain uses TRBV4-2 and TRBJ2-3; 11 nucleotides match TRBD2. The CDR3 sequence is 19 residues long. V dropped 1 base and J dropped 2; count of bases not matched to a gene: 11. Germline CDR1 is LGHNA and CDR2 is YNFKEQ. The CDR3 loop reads CASSQVPPSSGRLTDTQYF. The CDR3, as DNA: TGTGCCAGCAGCCAAGTCCCGCCTTCTAGCGGGAGGCTCACAGATACGCAGTATTTT.

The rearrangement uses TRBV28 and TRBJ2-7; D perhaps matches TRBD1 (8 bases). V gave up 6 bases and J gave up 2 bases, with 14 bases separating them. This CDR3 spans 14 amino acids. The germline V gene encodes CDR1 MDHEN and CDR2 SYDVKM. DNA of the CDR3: TGTGCCAGCAGGGCAACAGGGGGGGCCTACGAGCAGTACTTC. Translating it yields CASRATGGAYEQYF.

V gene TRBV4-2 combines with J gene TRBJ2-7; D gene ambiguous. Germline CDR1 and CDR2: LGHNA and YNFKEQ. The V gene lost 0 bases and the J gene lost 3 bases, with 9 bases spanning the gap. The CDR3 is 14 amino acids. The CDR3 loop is CASSQDLGRYEQYF. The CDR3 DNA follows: TGTGCCAGCAGCCAAGATCTTGGGCGCTACGAGCAGTACTTC.

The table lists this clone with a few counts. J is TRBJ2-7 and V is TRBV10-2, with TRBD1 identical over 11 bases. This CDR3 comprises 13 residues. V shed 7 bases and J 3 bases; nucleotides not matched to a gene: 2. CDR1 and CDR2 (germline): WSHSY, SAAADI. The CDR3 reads CASKGTGGYEQYF. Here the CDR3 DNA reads TGCGCCAGCAAAGGGACAGGGGGCTACGAGCAGTACTTC.

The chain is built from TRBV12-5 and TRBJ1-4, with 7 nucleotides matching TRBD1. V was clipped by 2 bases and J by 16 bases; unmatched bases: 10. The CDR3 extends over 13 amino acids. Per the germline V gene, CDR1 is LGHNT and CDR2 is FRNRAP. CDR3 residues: CASGLRTGRRRFF. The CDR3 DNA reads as TGTGCTAGTGGTTTGAGGACAGGCCGCCGACGGTTTTTT.

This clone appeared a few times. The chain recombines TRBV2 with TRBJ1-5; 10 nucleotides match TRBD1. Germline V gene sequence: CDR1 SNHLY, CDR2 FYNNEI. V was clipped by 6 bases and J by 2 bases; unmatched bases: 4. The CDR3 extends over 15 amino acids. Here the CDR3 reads CASRGQGDGNQPQHF. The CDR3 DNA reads TGTGCCAGCAGAGGACAGGGGGATGGCAATCAGCCCCAGCATTTT.

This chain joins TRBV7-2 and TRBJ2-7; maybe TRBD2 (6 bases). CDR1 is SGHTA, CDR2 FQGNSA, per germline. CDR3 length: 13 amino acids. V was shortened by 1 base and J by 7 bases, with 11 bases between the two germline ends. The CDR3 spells CASSLGGGREQYF. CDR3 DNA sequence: TGTGCCAGCAGCTTAGGTGGAGGGAGGGAGCAGTACTTC.

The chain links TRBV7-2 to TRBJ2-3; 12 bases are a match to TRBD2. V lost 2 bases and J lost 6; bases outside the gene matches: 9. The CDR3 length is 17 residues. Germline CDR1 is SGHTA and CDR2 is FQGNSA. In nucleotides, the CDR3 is TGTGCCAGCAGCTTATGGCTAGCGGGAGGGCCGTCGGATACGCAGTATTTT. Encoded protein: CASSLWLAGGPSDTQYF.